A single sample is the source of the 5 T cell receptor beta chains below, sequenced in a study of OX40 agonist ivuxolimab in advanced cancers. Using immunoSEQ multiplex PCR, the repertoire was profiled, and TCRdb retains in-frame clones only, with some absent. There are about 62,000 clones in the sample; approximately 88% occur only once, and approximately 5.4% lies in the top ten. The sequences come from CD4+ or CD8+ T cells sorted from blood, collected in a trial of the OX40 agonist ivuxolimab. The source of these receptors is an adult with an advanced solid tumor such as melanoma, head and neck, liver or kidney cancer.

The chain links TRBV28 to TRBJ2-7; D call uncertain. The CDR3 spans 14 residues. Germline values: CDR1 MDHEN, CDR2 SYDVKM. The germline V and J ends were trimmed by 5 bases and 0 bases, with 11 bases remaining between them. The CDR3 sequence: CASSTSTYSYEQYF. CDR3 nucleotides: TGTGCCAGCAGTACGTCAACATACTCCTACGAGCAGTACTTC.

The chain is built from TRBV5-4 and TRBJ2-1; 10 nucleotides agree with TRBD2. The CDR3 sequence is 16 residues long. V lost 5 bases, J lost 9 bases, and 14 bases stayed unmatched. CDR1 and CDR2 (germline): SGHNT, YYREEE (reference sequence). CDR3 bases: TGTGCCAGCAGTTCTATAGCGGGAGGAGGACGTTCTGAGCAGTTCTTC. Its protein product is CASSSIAGGGRSEQFF.

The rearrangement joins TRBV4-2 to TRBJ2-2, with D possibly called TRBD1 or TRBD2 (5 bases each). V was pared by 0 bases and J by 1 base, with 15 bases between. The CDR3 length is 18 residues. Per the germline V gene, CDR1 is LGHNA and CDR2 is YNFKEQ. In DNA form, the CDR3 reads TGTGCCAGCAGCCAAGAGTTCCTTGGGGCGGGGAACACCGGGGAGCTGTTTTTT. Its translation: CASSQEFLGAGNTGELFF.

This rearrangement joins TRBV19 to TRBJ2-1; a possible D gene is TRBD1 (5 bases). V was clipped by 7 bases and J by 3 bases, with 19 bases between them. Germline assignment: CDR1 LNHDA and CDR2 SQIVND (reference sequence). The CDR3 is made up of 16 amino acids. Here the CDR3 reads CASTPGATRRYNEQFF. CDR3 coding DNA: TGTGCCAGTACCCCTGGGGCGACCCGACGCTACAATGAGCAGTTCTTC. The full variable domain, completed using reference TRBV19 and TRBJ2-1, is DGGITQSPKYLFRKEGQNVTLSCEQNLNHDAMYWYRQDPGQGLRLIYYSQIVNDFQKGDIAEGYSVSREKKESFPLTVTSAQKNPTAFYLCASTPGATRRYNEQFFGPGTRLTVL.

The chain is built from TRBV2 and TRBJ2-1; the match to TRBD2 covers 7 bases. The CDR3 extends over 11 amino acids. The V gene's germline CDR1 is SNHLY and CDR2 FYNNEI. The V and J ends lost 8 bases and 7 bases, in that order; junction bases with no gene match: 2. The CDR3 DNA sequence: TGTGCCAGCGGGGGGGATAATGAGCAGTTCTTC. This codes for CASGGDNEQFF.